This T cell receptor beta chain derives from a study of T cell changes during pregnancy in multiple sclerosis. Using immunoSEQ multiplex PCR, the repertoire was profiled, and TCRdb retains in-frame clones only, with some absent. The table lists 75,000 to 95,000 clones, roughly 90% of them singletons. The V gene's germline CDR1 is SNHLY and CDR2 FYNNEI. The CDR3 runs 13 residues. V dropped 1 base and J dropped 5 bases, with 6 bases sitting between them. The origin of this receptor is a female donor in good health, enrolled as a control in a pregnancy study. This chain joins TRBV2 and TRBJ1-5; D remains ambiguous. This material consisted of peripheral blood, taken in the first trimester of pregnancy. The CDR3 DNA reads as TGTGCCAGCAGTGAAGAGAGGGATCAGCCCCAGCATTTT. Translated: CASSEERDQPQHF.